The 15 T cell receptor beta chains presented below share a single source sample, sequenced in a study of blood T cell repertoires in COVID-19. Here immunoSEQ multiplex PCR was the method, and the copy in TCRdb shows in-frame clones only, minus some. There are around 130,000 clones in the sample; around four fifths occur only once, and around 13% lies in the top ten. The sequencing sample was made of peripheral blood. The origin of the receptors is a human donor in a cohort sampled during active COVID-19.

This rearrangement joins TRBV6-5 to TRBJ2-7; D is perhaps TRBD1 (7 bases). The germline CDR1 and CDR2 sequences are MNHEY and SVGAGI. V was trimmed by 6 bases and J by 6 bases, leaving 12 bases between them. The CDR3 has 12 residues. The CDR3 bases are TGTGCCAGCAGAGGAGGGGGCTTCGAGCAGTACTTC. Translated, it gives CASRGGGFEQYF.

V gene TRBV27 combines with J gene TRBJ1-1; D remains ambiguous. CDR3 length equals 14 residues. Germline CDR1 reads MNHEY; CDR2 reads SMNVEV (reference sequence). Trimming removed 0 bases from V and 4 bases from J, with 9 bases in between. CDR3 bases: TGTGCCAGCAGTTTATCGCCAGGTGGCACTGAAGCTTTCTTT. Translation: CASSLSPGGTEAFF.

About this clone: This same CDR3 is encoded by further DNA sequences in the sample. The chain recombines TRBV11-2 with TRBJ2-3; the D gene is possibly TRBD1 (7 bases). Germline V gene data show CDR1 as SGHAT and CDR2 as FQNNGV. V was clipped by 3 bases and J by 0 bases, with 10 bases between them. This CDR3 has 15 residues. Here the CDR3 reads CASSLRGQSTDTQYF. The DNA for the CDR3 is TGTGCCAGCAGCTTGCGGGGACAGAGCACAGATACGCAGTATTTT. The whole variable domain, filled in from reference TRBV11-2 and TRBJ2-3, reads EAGVAQSPRYKIIEKRQSVAFWCNPISGHATLYWYQQILGQGPKLLIQFQNNGVVDDSQLPKDRFSAERLKGVDSTLKIQPAKLEDSAVYLCASSLRGQSTDTQYFGPGTRLTVL.

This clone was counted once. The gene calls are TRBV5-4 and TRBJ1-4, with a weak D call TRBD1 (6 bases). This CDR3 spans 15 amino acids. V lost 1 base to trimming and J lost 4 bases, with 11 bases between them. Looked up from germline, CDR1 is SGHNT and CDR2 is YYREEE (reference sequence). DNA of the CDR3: TGTGCCAGCAGCTTGTCCACAGGGATTAATGAAAAACTGTTTTTT. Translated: CASSLSTGINEKLFF.

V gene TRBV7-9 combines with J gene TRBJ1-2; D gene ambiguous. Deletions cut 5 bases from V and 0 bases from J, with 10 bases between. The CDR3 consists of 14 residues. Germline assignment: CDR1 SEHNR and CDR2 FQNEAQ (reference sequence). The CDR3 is CASSPTGSNYGYTF. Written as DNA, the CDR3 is TGTGCCAGCAGCCCGACGGGGTCTAACTATGGCTACACCTTC.

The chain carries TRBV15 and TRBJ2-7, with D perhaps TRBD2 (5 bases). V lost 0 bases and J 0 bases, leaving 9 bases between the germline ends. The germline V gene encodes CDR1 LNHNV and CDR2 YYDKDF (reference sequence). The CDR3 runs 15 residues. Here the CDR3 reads CATSRDRTFSYEQYF. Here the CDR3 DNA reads TGTGCCACCAGCAGAGACCGGACTTTCTCCTACGAGCAGTACTTC.

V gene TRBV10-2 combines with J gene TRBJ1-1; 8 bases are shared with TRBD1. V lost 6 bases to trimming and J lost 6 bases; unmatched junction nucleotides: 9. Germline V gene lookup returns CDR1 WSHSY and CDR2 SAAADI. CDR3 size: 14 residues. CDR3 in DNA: TGCGCCAGCAGAGACACAGGGGGGGGGCCTGAAGCTTTCTTT. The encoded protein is CASRDTGGGPEAFF.

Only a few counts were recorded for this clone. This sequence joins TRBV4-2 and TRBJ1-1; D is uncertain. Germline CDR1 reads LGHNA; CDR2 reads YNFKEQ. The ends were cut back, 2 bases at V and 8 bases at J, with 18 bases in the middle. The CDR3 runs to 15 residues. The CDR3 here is CASSQLSSQTREAFF. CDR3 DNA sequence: TGTGCCAGCAGCCAATTATCGTCACAGACGAGAGAAGCTTTCTTT.

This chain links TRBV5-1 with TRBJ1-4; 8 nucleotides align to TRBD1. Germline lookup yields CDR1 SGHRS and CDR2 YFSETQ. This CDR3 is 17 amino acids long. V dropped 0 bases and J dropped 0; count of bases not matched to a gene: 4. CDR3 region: CASSLGTGRPTNEKLFF. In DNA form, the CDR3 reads TGCGCCAGCAGCTTGGGGACAGGGCGTCCAACTAATGAAAAACTGTTTTTT.

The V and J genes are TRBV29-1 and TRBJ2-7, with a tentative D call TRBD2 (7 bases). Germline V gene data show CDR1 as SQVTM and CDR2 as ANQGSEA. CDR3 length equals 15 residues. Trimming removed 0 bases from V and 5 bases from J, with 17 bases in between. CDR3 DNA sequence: TGCAGCGTTGAAGATCTGGGCGGGGGCCCCAACGAGCAGTACTTC. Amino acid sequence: CSVEDLGGGPNEQYF.

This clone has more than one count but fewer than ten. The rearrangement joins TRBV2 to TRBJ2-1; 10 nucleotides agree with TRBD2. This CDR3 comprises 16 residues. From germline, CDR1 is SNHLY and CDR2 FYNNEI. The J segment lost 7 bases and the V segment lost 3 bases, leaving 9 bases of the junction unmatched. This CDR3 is CASSELLAGAGNEQFF. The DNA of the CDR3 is TGTGCCAGCAGTGAGCTCCTAGCGGGGGCTGGAAATGAGCAGTTCTTC.

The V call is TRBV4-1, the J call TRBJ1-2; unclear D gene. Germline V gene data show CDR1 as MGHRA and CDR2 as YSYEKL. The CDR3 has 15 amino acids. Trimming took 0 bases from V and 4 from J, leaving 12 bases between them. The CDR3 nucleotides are TGCGCCAGCAGCCAAGAGGAGTCAGAGATCTATGGCTACACCTTC. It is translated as CASSQEESEIYGYTF.

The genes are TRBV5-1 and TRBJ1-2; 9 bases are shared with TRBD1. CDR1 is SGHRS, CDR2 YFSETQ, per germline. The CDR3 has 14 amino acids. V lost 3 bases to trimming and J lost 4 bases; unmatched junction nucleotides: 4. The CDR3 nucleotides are TGCGCCAGCAGCTATACAGGGGGCAGCTATGGCTACACCTTC. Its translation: CASSYTGGSYGYTF. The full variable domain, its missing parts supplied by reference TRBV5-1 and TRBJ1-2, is KAGVTQTPRYLIKTRGQQVTLSCSPISGHRSVSWYQQTPGQGLQFLFEYFSETQRNKGNFPGRFSGRQFSNSRSEMNVSTLELGDSALYLCASSYTGGSYGYTFGSGTRLTVV.

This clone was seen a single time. The CDR3 loop reads CASSPLAGGYDTQYF. The CDR3 DNA follows: TGTGCCAGCAGTCCGCTAGCGGGGGGGTATGATACGCAGTATTTT. This chain joins TRBV27 and TRBJ2-3; 12 nucleotides align to TRBD2. This CDR3 spans 15 amino acids. Per germline, CDR1 MNHEY and CDR2 SMNVEV (reference sequence). V was clipped by 5 bases and J by 6 bases; unmatched bases: 6.

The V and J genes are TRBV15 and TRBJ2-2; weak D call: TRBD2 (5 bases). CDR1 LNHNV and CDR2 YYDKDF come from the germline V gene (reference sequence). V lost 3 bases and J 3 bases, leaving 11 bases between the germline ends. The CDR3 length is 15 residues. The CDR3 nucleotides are TGTGCCACCAGCAGCGGTGGACTTTACACCGGGGAGCTGTTTTTT. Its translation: CATSSGGLYTGELFF.